Sequencing of this TCR beta chain was carried out in a study of blood T cell repertoires in COVID-19. Study in general: The cDNA or gDNA used as material had been derived from T cells, B-cell-depleted T cells, or PBMCs.

Authors' analysis steps: Researchers report that nucleated cell counts were estimated from reference gene primer amplification. Profiling relied on immunoSEQ multiplex PCR, and the TCRdb table lists in-frame clones only, not all of them. That table is the source of V, J and clone size, and D and trimming were worked out from the DNA. The sample has 150,000 to 200,000 clones, 65% to 90% seen once. This sequence was found in a man in his sixties with acute or convalescent COVID-19. The specimen sequenced was peripheral blood.

The DNA for the CDR3 is TGTGCCAGCAGTTCCCGACTAGCGGGAGGTTCCTACGAGCAGTACTTC. Protein product: CASSSRLAGGSYEQYF. V usage is TRBV27 and J usage is TRBJ2-7, with 13 bases matching TRBD2. This CDR3 has 16 residues. Germline-derived CDR1 and CDR2 are MNHEY and SMNVEV (reference sequence). V shed 4 bases, J shed 1 base, and the junction held 4 bases outside the gene matches.